The next 29 T cell receptor beta chains were all read from a single sample in a study of T cell responses to AZD1222 COVID-19 vaccine. The method was immunoSEQ multiplex PCR; TCRdb's version includes in-frame clones alone and lacks a portion of them. The data contain some 130,000 clones, around 90% of them singletons. The sequencing here drew on peripheral blood, taken 28 days after the second AZD1222 dose. These TCRs come from an adult who received the AZD1222 COVID-19 vaccine.

This chain connects TRBV5-5 to TRBJ2-7; D is ambiguous. This CDR3 comprises 15 residues. The germline V gene encodes CDR1 SGHKS and CDR2 YYEKEE (reference sequence). V shed 4 bases and J shed 0 bases, with 14 bases lying between them. This CDR3 is CASSQVERLSYEQYF. CDR3 nucleotide sequence: TGTGCCAGCAGCCAGGTAGAGAGACTCTCCTACGAGCAGTACTTC.

The genes are TRBV5-1 and TRBJ2-3; tentative D call: TRBD1 (7 bases). CDR1 is SGHRS and CDR2 is YFSETQ in the germline V gene. Between the trimmed V and J ends, which lost 3 bases and 2 bases, there was a span of 22 bases. CDR3 length: 18 amino acids. CDR3 loop: CASSWFLLTGRITDTQYF. CDR3 in DNA: TGCGCCAGCAGCTGGTTCCTGTTGACAGGGAGGATCACAGATACGCAGTATTTT.

The V and J genes are TRBV11-2 and TRBJ1-2; TRBD1 might be the D (5 bases). Between the trimmed V and J ends, which lost 5 bases and 0 bases, there was a span of 16 bases. This CDR3 region has 16 residues. CDR1 and CDR2 from the germline V gene are SGHAT and FQNNGV. CDR3 amino acids: CASSHRSGPTNYGYTF. The CDR3 DNA follows: TGTGCCAGCAGCCACAGGTCCGGGCCCACTAACTATGGCTACACCTTC.

The V gene is TRBV30, the J gene TRBJ1-1; no reliable D call. Germline loops: CDR1 GTSNPN, CDR2 SVGIG (reference sequence). V was trimmed by 6 bases and J by 4 bases, leaving 9 bases between them. The CDR3 is 11 amino acids. CDR3 coding DNA: TGTGCCTGCACTATCGGCACTGAAGCTTTCTTT. Translating it yields CACTIGTEAFF.

This clone was detected once. The chain employs TRBV6-4 and TRBJ2-3; 9 positions agree with TRBD2. The CDR3 is 17 amino acids. Germline CDR1 MRHNA, CDR2 SNTAGT. Trimming cost V 5 bases and J 4 bases; bases outside gene matches: 13. CDR3 amino acids: CASSRGTSCSQADTQYF. In DNA form, the CDR3 reads TGTGCCAGCAGTCGAGGGACTAGCTGTAGTCAGGCAGATACGCAGTATTTT.

The J gene is TRBJ2-1, the V gene TRBV6-4; TRBD2 matches at 11 bases. CDR3 length: 16 residues. Germline lookup yields CDR1 MRHNA and CDR2 SNTAGT. V shed 2 bases and J 7 bases; nucleotides not matched to a gene: 7. CDR3: CASSDLTSGTMNEQFF. The CDR3 DNA reads as TGTGCCAGCAGTGACCTGACTAGCGGGACCATGAATGAGCAGTTCTTC.

The gene calls are TRBV5-1 and TRBJ1-2; the match to TRBD1 covers 8 bases. With V trimmed by 1 base and J by 4 bases, 3 bases remained unmatched. The CDR3 sequence is 14 residues long. CDR1 and CDR2 (germline): SGHRS, YFSETQ. The CDR3 reads CASSLTGGSYGYTF. DNA of the CDR3: TGCGCCAGCAGCTTGACAGGGGGTAGCTATGGCTACACCTTC.

CDR3 nucleotide sequence: TGTGCCAGCAGCAACCAGCGGAGCTCCTACGAGCAGTACTTC. Translated, it gives CASSNQRSSYEQYF. J is TRBJ2-7 and V is TRBV21-1; TRBD2, the table's D call, was not compared with the DNA. TRBV21-1 is described as a pseudogene. The CDR3 runs to 14 residues.

V and J are TRBV6-2 or TRBV6-3 and TRBJ1-5; D is unresolved. CDR1 is MNHEY, CDR2 SVGEGT, per germline. V gave up 4 bases and J gave up 9 bases, with 10 bases separating them. This CDR3 has 12 residues. The CDR3 here is CASSLGRLPQHF. For the CDR3, the DNA is TGTGCCAGCAGTTTGGGTCGCCTGCCCCAGCATTTT.

The chain couples TRBV6-2 or TRBV6-3 to TRBJ1-1, with D tentatively TRBD1 (6 bases). CDR1 MNHEY and CDR2 SVGEGT come from the germline V gene. The CDR3 length is 18 residues. Trimming removed 5 bases at V and 0 bases at J, with 22 bases between. CDR3 protein: CASSRNMGQDRVNTEAFF. The CDR3 region has the DNA TGTGCCAGCAGTAGAAATATGGGGCAGGACAGAGTGAACACTGAAGCTTTCTTT.

This clone appeared a few times. This rearrangement joins TRBV7-9 to TRBJ1-1, with TRBD1 matching over 7 bases. The V gene end was trimmed by 3 bases and the J gene end by 4 bases; junction bases not matched to a gene: 14. The CDR3 covers 17 residues. Per the germline V gene, CDR1 is SEHNR and CDR2 is FQNEAQ (reference sequence). CDR3 amino acids: CASSFRPGRGPITEAFF. The DNA of the CDR3 is TGTGCCAGCAGCTTTAGGCCCGGAAGGGGGCCCATCACTGAAGCTTTCTTT.

The chain links TRBV28 to TRBJ2-7; TRBD1 is a possible D gene (6 bases). Germline CDR1 is MDHEN and CDR2 is SYDVKM. This CDR3 has 15 amino acids. The germline V and J ends were trimmed by 2 bases and 3 bases, with 14 bases remaining between them. The CDR3 region is CASSLGGVRGYEQYF. The DNA of the CDR3 is TGTGCCAGCAGTTTAGGTGGGGTCAGGGGCTACGAGCAGTACTTC.

The chain employs TRBV6-5 and TRBJ1-1; D uncertain. Germline CDR1 MNHEY, CDR2 SVGAGI. CDR3 length: 14 amino acids. V gave up 6 bases and J gave up 6 bases, with 17 bases separating them. DNA of the CDR3: TGTGCCAGCAGGGACCAAGCAATTGTTCCTGAAGCTTTCTTT. It translates to CASRDQAIVPEAFF.

V is TRBV9 and J is TRBJ2-7, with D perhaps assigned TRBD1 or TRBD2 (6 bases each). The V and J ends lost 0 bases and 6 bases respectively, with 10 bases between them. The CDR3 loop spans 13 amino acids. Germline CDR1 is SGDLS and CDR2 is YYNGEE. Here the CDR3 DNA reads TGTGCCAGCAGCGTAGTATGGGGGGCCGAGCAGTACTTC. Protein product: CASSVVWGAEQYF.

The CDR3 reads CASSPFQGARMNTEAFF. CDR3 in DNA: TGTGCCAGCTCACCATTTCAGGGGGCCCGAATGAACACTGAAGCTTTCTTT. The rearrangement uses TRBV18 and TRBJ1-1; the match to TRBD1 covers 8 bases. Germline CDR1 KGHSH, CDR2 LQKENI. The CDR3 has 17 amino acids. Losses at the gene ends were 2 bases for V and 0 bases for J; bases not matched to a gene: 8.

The CDR3 spells CARSSGGTGPPVVYEQYF. The CDR3 DNA reads as TGTGCCAGAAGCTCTGGGGGGACAGGGCCCCCAGTGGTATACGAGCAGTACTTC. The chain has TRBV5-3 and TRBJ2-7; 9 nucleotides line up with TRBD1. TRBV5-3 belongs to the ORF category, with a function that is uncertain. The V and J ends lost 3 bases and 4 bases, in that order; junction bases with no gene match: 17. CDR3 length equals 18 residues.

This chain joins TRBV5-1 and TRBJ2-3, with 15 bases lining up with TRBD2. Germline values: CDR1 SGHRS, CDR2 YFSETQ. The junction had 3 bases not matched to a gene; V was cut back by 4 bases and J by 3 bases. There are 16 residues in the CDR3. DNA of the CDR3: TGCGCCAGCAGCAAAGGGACTAGCGGGAGGACAGATACGCAGTATTTT. It encodes CASSKGTSGRTDTQYF. Looking up the rest from reference TRBV5-1 and TRBJ2-3 gives the full variable domain: KAGVTQTPRYLIKTRGQQVTLSCSPISGHRSVSWYQQTPGQGLQFLFEYFSETQRNKGNFPGRFSGRQFSNSRSEMNVSTLELGDSALYLCASSKGTSGRTDTQYFGPGTRLTVL.

The J gene is TRBJ1-5, the V gene TRBV6-5; 8 bases are a match to TRBD1. V was pared by 7 bases and J by 5 bases, with 10 bases of the junction left unmatched. CDR1 and CDR2 from the germline V gene are MNHEY and SVGAGI. This CDR3 region has 15 residues. The CDR3 region has the DNA TGTGCCAGCACCGGTGACAGGGGCGGAGATCAGCCCCAGCATTTT. Its protein is CASTGDRGGDQPQHF.

The chain carries TRBV6-5 and TRBJ2-5; D unclear. Trimming removed 6 bases from V and 5 bases from J, with 13 bases in between. CDR3 length: 13 amino acids. CDR1 and CDR2 (germline): MNHEY, SVGAGI. This chain's CDR3 is CASSPRRPETQYF. The CDR3 coding sequence is TGTGCCAGCAGCCCCAGGAGACCGGAGACCCAGTACTTC.

For the CDR3, the DNA is TGTGCCAGCAGCCCGGCCTTCATCGGGGAGCAGTACTTC. Protein sequence: CASSPAFIGEQYF. This sequence joins TRBV9 and TRBJ2-7; D is undetermined. CDR1 SGDLS and CDR2 YYNGEE come from the germline V gene. The germline V and J ends were trimmed by 4 bases and 7 bases, with 15 bases remaining between them. The CDR3 is 13 residues long.

The DNA of the CDR3 is TGTGCCTGGAGTTTGGGACAGGGGCCGACCCAGTACTTC. Translation gives CAWSLGQGPTQYF. The chain joins TRBV30 to TRBJ2-5; 10 bases map to TRBD1. Germline-derived CDR1 and CDR2 are GTSNPN and SVGIG (reference sequence). This CDR3 is built from 13 residues. V lost 2 bases to trimming and J lost 7 bases; unmatched junction nucleotides: 4. The whole variable domain, remainder taken from reference TRBV30 and TRBJ2-5, is SQTIHQWPATLVQPVGSPLSLECTVEGTSNPNLYWYRQAAGRGLQLLFYSVGIGQISSEVPQNLSASRPQDRQFILSSKKLLLSDSGFYLCAWSLGQGPTQYFGPGTRLLVL.

CDR3 DNA sequence: TGTGCCAGCACAAAGGATGACGGGGAGCTGTTTTTT. Translation gives CASTKDDGELFF. The chain has TRBV2 and TRBJ2-2; D is ambiguous. CDR1 and CDR2 from the germline V gene are SNHLY and FYNNEI. Trimming removed 7 bases from V and 7 bases from J, with 10 bases in between. The CDR3 runs 12 residues.

V gene TRBV2 combines with J gene TRBJ1-2; the D is unclear. The CDR3 is made up of 12 amino acids. Per germline, CDR1 SNHLY and CDR2 FYNNEI. V lost 6 bases and J lost 6, with 11 bases in between. CDR3 protein: CASSANLNGYTF. The CDR3 DNA is TGTGCCAGCAGCGCAAATCTAAATGGCTACACCTTC.

CDR3 in DNA: TGTGCCACCGACCCCGCCGGGACAAAGAGCTCCTACGAGCAGTACTTC. Protein product: CATDPAGTKSSYEQYF. This chain links TRBV2 with TRBJ2-7, with D possibly matching TRBD1 (6 bases). Trimming removed 10 bases from V and 0 bases from J, with 22 bases in between. This CDR3 contains 16 residues. Germline CDR1 and CDR2: SNHLY and FYNNEI.

This chain uses TRBV27 with TRBJ2-7, with 7 positions matching TRBD1. The CDR3 runs 14 residues. With 5 bases clipped from V and 2 bases from J, the junction kept 6 bases outside the gene matches. Germline CDR1 is MNHEY and CDR2 is SMNVEV (reference sequence). The CDR3 spells CASSPGTAPYEQYF. CDR3 coding DNA: TGTGCCAGCAGTCCCGGGACAGCACCCTACGAGCAGTACTTC.

The chain has TRBV9 and TRBJ2-2, with 11 nucleotides matching TRBD1. The CDR3 covers 18 residues. Germline V gene sequence: CDR1 SGDLS, CDR2 YYNGEE. The V gene end was trimmed by 4 bases and the J gene end by 4 bases; junction bases not matched to a gene: 12. CDR3 in amino acids: CASSSRTGGASPTGELFF. The CDR3, as DNA: TGTGCCAGCAGCTCGCGGACAGGGGGCGCATCCCCCACCGGGGAGCTGTTTTTT.

This clone was observed once. The chain uses TRBV7-3 and TRBJ2-5; D is ambiguous. CDR3 length: 13 amino acids. Trimming took off 5 bases at V and 4 bases at J, with 11 bases between the two ends. Germline loops: CDR1 SGHTA, CDR2 FQGTGA. The CDR3 spells CASSQNKGETQYF. The CDR3 region has the DNA TGTGCCAGCAGCCAAAACAAGGGAGAGACCCAGTACTTC.

J is TRBJ1-3 and V is TRBV4-1; maybe TRBD1 (6 bases). The V gene lost 4 bases and the J gene lost 2 bases, with 12 bases spanning the gap. This CDR3 has 15 amino acids. Germline loops: CDR1 MGHRA, CDR2 YSYEKL. CDR3 sequence: CASSRSRGAGNTIYF. CDR3 DNA: TGCGCCAGCAGCCGGTCCAGGGGTGCTGGAAACACCATATATTTT.

V gene TRBV6-5 combines with J gene TRBJ1-1; the D gene is possibly TRBD1 (5 bases). The CDR3 runs 13 residues. The germline gives CDR1 MNHEY, CDR2 SVGAGI. Trimming shortened V by 6 bases and J by 3 bases, and 11 bases separated the two germline ends. The CDR3 is CASRGQGDTEAFF. The CDR3 DNA reads as TGTGCCAGCAGGGGGCAAGGGGACACTGAAGCTTTCTTT.